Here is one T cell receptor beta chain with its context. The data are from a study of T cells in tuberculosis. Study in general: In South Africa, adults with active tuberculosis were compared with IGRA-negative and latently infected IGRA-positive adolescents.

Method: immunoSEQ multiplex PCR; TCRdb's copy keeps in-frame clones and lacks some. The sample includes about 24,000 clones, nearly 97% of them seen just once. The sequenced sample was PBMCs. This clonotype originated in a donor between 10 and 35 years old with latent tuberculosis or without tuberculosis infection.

Written as DNA, the CDR3 is TGTGCCAGCAGCGCCCGCCCCTTGACTAGCGGGGGAGACATACTTAGCACAGATACGCAGTATTTT. This codes for CASSARPLTSGGDILSTDTQYF. The chain joins TRBV7-6 to TRBJ2-3; 12 bases line up with TRBD2. Germline lookup yields CDR1 SGHVS and CDR2 FNYEAQ. CDR3 size: 22 residues. The trim removed 5 bases at V and 0 bases at J, leaving 21 bases unmatched. The full variable domain, with the rest looked up from reference TRBV7-6 and TRBJ2-3, is GAGVSQSPRYKVTKRGQDVALRCDPISGHVSLYWYRQALGQGPEFLTYFNYEAQQDKSGLPNDRFSAERPEGSISTLTIQRTEQRDSAMYRCASSARPLTSGGDILSTDTQYFGPGTRLTVL.